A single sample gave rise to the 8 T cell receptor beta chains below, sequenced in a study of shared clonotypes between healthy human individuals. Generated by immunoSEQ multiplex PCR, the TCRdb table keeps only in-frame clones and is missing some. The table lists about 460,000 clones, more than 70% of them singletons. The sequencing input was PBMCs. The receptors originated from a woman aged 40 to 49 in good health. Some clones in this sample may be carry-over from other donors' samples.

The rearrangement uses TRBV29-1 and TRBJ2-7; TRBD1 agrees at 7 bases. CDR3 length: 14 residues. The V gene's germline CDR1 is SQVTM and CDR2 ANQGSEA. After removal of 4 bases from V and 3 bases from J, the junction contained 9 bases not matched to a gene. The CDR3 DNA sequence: TGCAGCGTTGCCAAGACAGGGAGTCTCTACGAGCAGTACTTC. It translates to CSVAKTGSLYEQYF.

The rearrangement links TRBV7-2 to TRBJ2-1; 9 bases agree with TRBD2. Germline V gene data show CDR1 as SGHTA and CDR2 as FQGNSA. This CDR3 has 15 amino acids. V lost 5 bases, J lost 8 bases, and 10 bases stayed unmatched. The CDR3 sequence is CASSPSGLALHEQFF. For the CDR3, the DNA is TGTGCCAGCAGCCCATCGGGACTAGCACTACATGAGCAGTTCTTC.

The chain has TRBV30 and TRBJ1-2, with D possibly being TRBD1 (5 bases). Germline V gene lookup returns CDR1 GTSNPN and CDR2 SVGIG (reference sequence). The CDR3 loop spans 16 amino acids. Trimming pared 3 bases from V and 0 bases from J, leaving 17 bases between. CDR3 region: CAWSVRGTPANYGYTF. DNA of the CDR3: TGTGCCTGGAGCGTACGAGGGACGCCGGCTAACTATGGCTACACCTTC.

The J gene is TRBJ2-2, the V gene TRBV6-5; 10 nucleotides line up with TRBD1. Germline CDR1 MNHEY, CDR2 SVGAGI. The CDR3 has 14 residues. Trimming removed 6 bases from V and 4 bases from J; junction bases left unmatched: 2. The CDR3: CASRGTGVTGELFF. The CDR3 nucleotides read TGTGCCAGCAGGGGGACAGGGGTCACCGGGGAGCTGTTTTTT.

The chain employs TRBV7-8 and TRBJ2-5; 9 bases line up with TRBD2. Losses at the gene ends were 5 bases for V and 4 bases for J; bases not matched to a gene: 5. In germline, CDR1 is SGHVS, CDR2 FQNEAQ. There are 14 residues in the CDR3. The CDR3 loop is CASSPVAGVETQYF. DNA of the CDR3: TGTGCCAGCAGCCCAGTAGCGGGAGTAGAGACCCAGTACTTC.

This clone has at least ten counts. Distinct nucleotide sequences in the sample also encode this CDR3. DNA for the CDR3: TGCAGCGTTCCGACCGGGGGTGTTGGGACCCAGTACTTC. Amino acids: CSVPTGGVGTQYF. The genes are TRBV29-1 and TRBJ2-5; tentative D call: TRBD2 (6 bases). This CDR3 is built from 13 residues. V dropped 5 bases and J dropped 7 bases, with 17 bases sitting between them. Germline V gene data show CDR1 as SQVTM and CDR2 as ANQGSEA.

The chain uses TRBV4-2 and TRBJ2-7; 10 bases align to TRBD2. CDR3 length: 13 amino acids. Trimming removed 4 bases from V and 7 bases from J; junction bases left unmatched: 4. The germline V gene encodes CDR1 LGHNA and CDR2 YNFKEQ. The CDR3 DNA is TGTGCCAGCAGCCGAGGGACTAGCGCTGAGCAGTACTTC. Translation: CASSRGTSAEQYF.

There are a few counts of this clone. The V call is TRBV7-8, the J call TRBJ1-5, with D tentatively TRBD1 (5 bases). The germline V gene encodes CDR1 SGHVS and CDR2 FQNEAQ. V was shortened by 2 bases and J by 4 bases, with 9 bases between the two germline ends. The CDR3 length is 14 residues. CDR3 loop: CASSLQGLNQPQHF. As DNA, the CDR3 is TGTGCCAGCAGCTTACAGGGCCTGAATCAGCCCCAGCATTTT.